Each of the 30 T cell receptor beta chains below was sequenced from the same sample in a study of post-analysis software for immune sequencing data. Notes on the study in general: Comparison of patients with controls showed a handful of TRBV segments more frequent in patients, TRBV5-6, TRBV5-1 and TRBV20-1 among them.

Their target antigens are unknown. TCR beta cDNA libraries had unique molecular identifiers. From the PCR reads, TCRdb called clonotypes with MiXCR, one entry per CDR3 protein. The sample carries roughly 620,000 distinct CDR3 sequences, 44% recorded once. The source material was blood. The receptor source for this set is a girl under 18 with multiple sclerosis.

The CDR3 sequence: CASSPNVPRTEAFF. CDR3 bases: TGTGCCAGCAGCCCCAACGTACCTCGCACTGAAGCTTTCTTT. V gene TRBV3-1 combines with J gene TRBJ1-1; no reliable D call. V was pared by 4 bases and J by 4 bases, with 13 bases between. The germline gives CDR1 LGHDT, CDR2 YNNKEL (reference sequence). The CDR3 consists of 14 residues.

This clonotype was counted only a few times. This chain joins TRBV5-1 and TRBJ2-1; 7 nucleotides match TRBD1. Germline CDR1 and CDR2: SGHRS and YFSETQ. The CDR3 runs to 16 residues. Trimming cost V 6 bases and J 9 bases; bases outside gene matches: 18. CDR3 protein: CASKPGQKPGPFEQFF. The CDR3 DNA reads as TGCGCCAGCAAGCCGGGACAGAAGCCTGGGCCCTTTGAGCAGTTCTTC.

The J gene is TRBJ2-5, the V gene TRBV12-3 or TRBV12-4; TRBD1 matches 10 bases. Matching the DNA end better, TRBJ2-7 makes the J call doubtful. This CDR3 has 14 amino acids. The CDR3 DNA is TGTGCCAGCAGAGAACCGGGACAGGGGAACGAGCAGTACTTC. Translated, it gives CASREPGQGNEQYF.

The gene calls are TRBV12-3 or TRBV12-4 and TRBJ2-3, with 7 bases aligning to TRBD1. The CDR3 totals 15 residues. Germline trimming cut 4 bases from V and 1 base from J; bases unmatched to any gene: 5. The CDR3 nucleotides read TGTGCCAGCAGTTCCGGGACAGTTGGCACAGATACGCAGTATTTT. It specifies CASSSGTVGTDTQYF.

This clonotype was seen a handful of times. V gene TRBV5-1 combines with J gene TRBJ2-1; 9 bases are shared with TRBD2. Trimming at V came to 4 bases and at J to 5 bases, leaving 7 bases not matched to a gene. The CDR3 covers 15 residues. Germline CDR1 SGHRS, CDR2 YFSETQ. The CDR3 region has the DNA TGCGCCAGCAGCCCCCCGGCGGGAGGGGACAATGAGCAGTTCTTC. Translated, it gives CASSPPAGGDNEQFF.

This chain links TRBV20-1 with TRBJ1-1, with D unclear. Trimming removed 5 bases at V and 1 base at J, with 8 bases between. The CDR3 is 12 residues long. Germline values: CDR1 DFQATT, CDR2 SNEGSKA (reference sequence). CDR3 nucleotides: TGCAGTGCTGGTAAGAGGAACACTGAAGCTTTCTTT. As protein: CSAGKRNTEAFF.

V and J are TRBV27 and TRBJ2-1; no clear D. The germline gives CDR1 MNHEY, CDR2 SMNVEV (reference sequence). The V and J ends lost 3 bases and 5 bases respectively, with 8 bases between them. This CDR3 contains 13 residues. This CDR3 is CASSLWYNNEQFF. Here the CDR3 DNA reads TGTGCCAGCAGTTTGTGGTACAACAATGAGCAGTTCTTC.

The CDR3 loop is CSARDGGGSSYNSPLHF. In DNA, the CDR3 is TGCAGTGCTAGAGATGGGGGCGGTAGCTCCTATAATTCACCCCTCCACTTT. V is TRBV20-1 and J is TRBJ1-6, with D perhaps matching TRBD1 (6 bases). The CDR3 loop spans 17 amino acids. Trimming pared 0 bases from V and 0 bases from J, leaving 12 bases between. Germline CDR1 is DFQATT and CDR2 is SNEGSKA (reference sequence).

This chain connects TRBV19 to TRBJ2-7, with 10 bases matching TRBD2. Germline loops: CDR1 LNHDA, CDR2 SQIVND (reference sequence). The V and J ends lost 5 bases and 7 bases, in that order; junction bases with no gene match: 11. CDR3 size: 15 residues. CDR3 loop: CASSLRAGGPWEQYF. CDR3 nucleotides: TGTGCCAGTAGTCTACGAGCGGGGGGGCCGTGGGAGCAGTACTTC.

The chain links TRBV4-1 to TRBJ2-2; D ambiguous. The length of the CDR3 is 15 residues. The germline V gene encodes CDR1 MGHRA and CDR2 YSYEKL. Trimming shortened V by 0 bases and J by 4 bases, and 9 bases separated the two germline ends. CDR3 protein: CASSQDLGSTGELFF. DNA for the CDR3: TGCGCCAGCAGCCAAGATTTAGGAAGCACCGGGGAGCTGTTTTTT.

The chain couples TRBV20-1 to TRBJ1-1; no clear D. CDR3 length equals 13 residues. V lost 6 bases to trimming and J lost 4 bases, with 15 bases between them. The germline CDR1 and CDR2 sequences are DFQATT and SNEGSKA (reference sequence). The CDR3 DNA reads as TGCAGTGCCGAGATTGATATGAGCACTGAAGCTTTCTTT. This codes for CSAEIDMSTEAFF.

This chain joins TRBV11-1 and TRBJ2-1, with TRBD2 as a possible D gene (5 bases). In germline, CDR1 is SGHAT, CDR2 FQDESV (reference sequence). The CDR3 length is 15 residues. Trimming removed 3 bases at V and 8 bases at J, with 17 bases between. CDR3 protein: CASSLRQRSRDEQFF. For the CDR3, the DNA is TGTGCCAGCAGCTTGCGGCAGCGGAGTAGGGATGAGCAGTTCTTC.

V gene TRBV9 combines with J gene TRBJ1-5, with TRBD1 identical over 7 bases. The CDR3 contains 15 residues. Germline V gene sequence: CDR1 SGDLS, CDR2 YYNGEE. V shed 0 bases and J 6 bases; nucleotides not matched to a gene: 6. For the CDR3, the DNA is TGTGCCAGCAGCGTAGCAGGGGGTAGTGCTCAGCCCCAGCATTTT. Residues: CASSVAGGSAQPQHF.

This chain connects TRBV30 to TRBJ1-2, with D maybe TRBD1 (5 bases). The CDR3 is made up of 13 amino acids. Germline CDR1 and CDR2: GTSNPN and SVGIG (reference sequence). Deletions cut 4 bases from V and 4 bases from J, with 13 bases between. The CDR3 spells CAWTGSDSYGYTF. CDR3 in DNA: TGTGCCTGGACGGGCTCCGACAGCTATGGCTACACCTTC. Together with reference TRBV30 and TRBJ1-2, the CDR3 gives the full variable domain: SQTIHQWPATLVQPVGSPLSLECTVEGTSNPNLYWYRQAAGRGLQLLFYSVGIGQISSEVPQNLSASRPQDRQFILSSKKLLLSDSGFYLCAWTGSDSYGYTFGSGTRLTVV.

V usage is TRBV3-1 and J usage is TRBJ2-3; TRBD2 agrees at 8 bases. Germline trimming cut 2 bases from V and 2 bases from J; bases unmatched to any gene: 12. CDR3 length equals 18 residues. CDR1 is LGHDT, CDR2 YNNKEL, per germline (reference sequence). CDR3 region: CASSQPRRVAGSTDTQYF. CDR3 bases: TGTGCCAGCAGCCAACCTAGGCGAGTAGCGGGATCCACAGATACGCAGTATTTT.

The CDR3 bases are TGTGCCAGCAGCTTGGAATGGGGAGGGGGGGCCAAAAACATTCAGTACTTC. It yields the protein CASSLEWGGGAKNIQYF. The chain uses TRBV5-6 and TRBJ2-4, with a weak D call TRBD2 (7 bases). Between the trimmed V and J ends, which lost 0 bases and 1 base, there was a span of 14 bases. This CDR3 is built from 17 residues. Germline loops: CDR1 SGHDT, CDR2 YYEEEE.

This clonotype has more than one count but fewer than ten. The V and J genes are TRBV27 and TRBJ2-7, with 11 bases identical to TRBD2. The J segment lost 7 bases and the V segment lost 6 bases, leaving 2 bases of the junction unmatched. Germline values: CDR1 MNHEY, CDR2 SMNVEV (reference sequence). The CDR3 runs 12 residues. DNA for the CDR3: TGTGCCAGCAGGGGACTAGCGGAAGAGCAGTACTTC. Its translation: CASRGLAEEQYF.

This clonotype was seen a few times. V usage is TRBV7-9 and J usage is TRBJ1-2; D is unclear. There are 14 residues in the CDR3. Trimming removed 1 base at V and 4 bases at J, with 10 bases between. Germline-derived CDR1 and CDR2 are SEHNR and FQNEAQ (reference sequence). The DNA of the CDR3 is TGTGCCAGCAGCTTAGACAGCCCCTCCTATGGCTACACCTTC. Translation gives CASSLDSPSYGYTF.

This rearrangement joins TRBV6-5 to TRBJ1-2; D is unresolved. CDR3 size: 15 residues. The ends were cut back, 0 bases at V and 4 bases at J, with 12 bases in the middle. Germline V gene sequence: CDR1 MNHEY, CDR2 SVGAGI. The CDR3 coding sequence is TGTGCCAGCAGTTACTCACCAGGTTCCATCTATGGCTACACCTTC. This sequence encodes CASSYSPGSIYGYTF.

The CDR3 sequence is CASGHYTTGQETQYF. DNA of the CDR3: TGTGCCAGCGGGCATTATACGACAGGCCAAGAGACCCAGTACTTC. The chain carries TRBV6-1 and TRBJ2-5, with TRBD1 as a possible D gene (6 bases). Trimming took off 8 bases at V and 1 base at J, with 17 bases between the two ends. This CDR3 comprises 15 residues. Per germline, CDR1 MNHNS and CDR2 SASEGT.

This sequence joins TRBV5-1 and TRBJ2-5; TRBD1 agrees at 9 bases. From germline, CDR1 is SGHRS and CDR2 YFSETQ. CDR3 size: 14 residues. With V trimmed by 7 bases and J by 2 bases, 6 bases remained unmatched. The CDR3 region has the DNA TGCGCCAGCTATAACAGGGGGCCTCAAGAGACCCAGTACTTC. As protein: CASYNRGPQETQYF.

Comments on this clonotype: The junction departs from germline at one end; a sequencing error may be responsible. V gene TRBV20-1 combines with J gene TRBJ1-1; D call uncertain. Germline assignment: CDR1 DFQATT and CDR2 SNEGSKA (reference sequence). The CDR3 extends over 13 amino acids. Here the CDR3 reads CSARGTLNTGAFF. CDR3 nucleotide sequence: TGCAGTGCCCGGGGAACATTGAACACTGGAGCTTTCTTT.

In its sample, this clonotype was seen once. This chain joins TRBV9 and TRBJ2-1, with 10 bases fitting TRBD2. The CDR3 contains 16 residues. The germline V gene has CDR1 SGDLS and CDR2 YYNGEE. Losses at the gene ends were 0 bases for V and 8 bases for J; bases not matched to a gene: 8. The CDR3: CASSVGNLAGVHEQFF. The CDR3 DNA reads as TGTGCCAGCAGCGTAGGAAACCTAGCGGGAGTCCATGAGCAGTTCTTC.

This chain uses TRBV7-8 with TRBJ2-7; D is perhaps TRBD2 (6 bases). Germline V CDR1 and CDR2: SGHVS, FQNEAQ. The CDR3 has 14 amino acids. Trimming shortened V by 0 bases and J by 6 bases, and 12 bases separated the two germline ends. For the CDR3, the DNA is TGTGCCAGCAGCTTAGCCGCGGGAAAGGGCGAGCAGTACTTC. This gives the protein CASSLAAGKGEQYF.

This clonotype turned up a few times. The V and J genes are TRBV4-1 and TRBJ2-1; tentatively, D is TRBD2 (6 bases). The J call may be in error: the DNA end matches TRBJ2-7 better. Germline loops: CDR1 MGHRA, CDR2 YSYEKL. This CDR3 has 17 residues. The CDR3 nucleotides are TGCGCCAGCAGCCAAGATAGGGCGGGATTGACCTACAATGAGCAGTACTTC. Protein: CASSQDRAGLTYNEQYF.

The chain uses TRBV3-1 and TRBJ2-1, with D unresolved. The CDR3 totals 13 residues. V lost 1 base and J 4 bases, leaving 5 bases between the germline ends. The germline gives CDR1 LGHDT, CDR2 YNNKEL (reference sequence). The CDR3 region has the DNA TGTGCCAGCAGCCAAGTCCGATACAATGAGCAGTTCTTC. It yields the protein CASSQVRYNEQFF.

A remark on this clonotype: One end of the junction is discordant with germline, which a read error may explain. The chain recombines TRBV5-1 with TRBJ1-2, with D hard to call. This CDR3 spans 14 amino acids. CDR1 is SGHRS and CDR2 is YFSETQ in the germline V gene. CDR3 nucleotides: TGCGCCGGCAGCTCCGCCCAGGACAACTATGGCTACACCTTC. This codes for CAGSSAQDNYGYTF.

The rearrangement joins TRBV29-1 to TRBJ1-1, with no clear D. Looked up from germline, CDR1 is SQVTM and CDR2 is ANQGSEA. Trimming left V 4 bases short and J 0 bases short, with 3 bases between. There are 11 residues in the CDR3. Here the CDR3 reads CSVGLNTEAFF. The CDR3 coding sequence is TGCAGCGTTGGCCTGAACACTGAAGCTTTCTTT.

This clonotype has more than one count but fewer than ten. The chain recombines TRBV10-3 with TRBJ2-1; tentatively, D is TRBD2 (5 bases). The CDR3 is 11 residues long. V lost 8 bases and J 3 bases, leaving 5 bases between the germline ends. The germline V gene has CDR1 ENHRY and CDR2 SYGVKD. Here the CDR3 reads CAIGLYNEQFF. In DNA, the CDR3 is TGTGCCATCGGACTCTACAATGAGCAGTTCTTC.

This clonotype was counted between two and nine times. The V call is TRBV7-9, the J call TRBJ2-1, with 9 bases aligning to TRBD2. This CDR3 is 14 amino acids long. V shed 10 bases, J shed 6 bases, and the junction held 10 bases outside the gene matches. The germline V gene encodes CDR1 SEHNR and CDR2 FQNEAQ (reference sequence). The CDR3 sequence: CANSRTSEGNEQFF. The CDR3 DNA follows: TGTGCCAACAGTAGGACTAGCGAGGGCAATGAGCAGTTCTTC.